This T cell receptor beta chain emerged from a study of blood T cell repertoires in COVID-19. The CDR3 runs to 15 residues. V lost 5 bases and J 0 bases, leaving 13 bases between the germline ends. From germline, CDR1 is SQVTM and CDR2 ANQGSEA. Profiled with immunoSEQ multiplex PCR; TCRdb holds only in-frame clones, not every one. The sample includes over 150,000 clones, about four fifths of them seen just once. The origin of this receptor is a woman aged 60 to 75 with acute or convalescent COVID-19. The chain recombines TRBV29-1 with TRBJ2-2, with a tentative D call TRBD1 (5 bases). Sequenced sample: peripheral blood. In nucleotides, the CDR3 is TGCAGCGTTAAAAAGACAGTAACGAACACCGGGGAGCTGTTTTTT. Translated, it gives CSVKKTVTNTGELFF.